This T cell receptor beta chain was sequenced in a study of cytomegalovirus exposure and HLA in healthy donors. Whole-study context: Early released data had around 79 million unique TCRs, all coming from HLA-typed donors.

PCR involved 60 Vbeta and 13 Jbeta primers. Original handling: Later reanalysis found 80 million or so unique TCR beta chains, around 10 million of them shared. Profiling relied on immunoSEQ multiplex PCR, and the TCRdb table lists in-frame clones only, not all of them. For V, J and clone size, that table is used; D and trimming come from the DNA. The profile shows 100,000 to 150,000 clones, around 82% of them singletons. The germline CDR1 and CDR2 sequences are SGHNT and YYREEE (reference sequence). After removal of 3 bases from V and 6 bases from J, the junction contained 9 bases not matched to a gene. There are 14 residues in the CDR3.

The chain carries TRBV5-4 and TRBJ2-7; 7 nucleotides align to TRBD2. The sequence was collected from a boy younger than 18 in good health and CMV-seronegative. The sequencing input was PBMCs. The CDR3: CASSWLGGSVEQYF. The CDR3 region has the DNA TGTGCCAGCAGCTGGTTGGGAGGGTCCGTCGAGCAGTACTTC.